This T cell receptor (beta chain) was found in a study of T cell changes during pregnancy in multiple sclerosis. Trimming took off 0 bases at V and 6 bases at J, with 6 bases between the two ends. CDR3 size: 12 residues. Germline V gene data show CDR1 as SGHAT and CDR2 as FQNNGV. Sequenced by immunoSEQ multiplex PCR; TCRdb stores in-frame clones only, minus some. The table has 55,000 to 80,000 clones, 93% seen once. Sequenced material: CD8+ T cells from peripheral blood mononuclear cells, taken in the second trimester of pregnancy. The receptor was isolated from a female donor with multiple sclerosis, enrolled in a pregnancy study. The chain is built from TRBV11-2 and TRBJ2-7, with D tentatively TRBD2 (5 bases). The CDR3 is CASSLEGSEQYF. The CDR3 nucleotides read TGTGCCAGCAGCTTAGAAGGGAGCGAGCAGTACTTC.